Below, one T cell receptor beta chain is given with its context. This receptor's antigen is unknown. There are no base qualities to consult, and no much larger clone falls within one base. The CDR3 starts with the cysteine, ends with the phenylalanine, and has 13 residues. Only CDR3 DNA is held: 39 bases, read in frame from base 1. V is clipped by 2 bases and J by 1 base, and the sequence between their germline boundaries is 6 bases long. The germline V gene (reference sequence) gives CDR1 as SGHNT and CDR2 as YYREEE. The sample comes from a study of memory CD4+ T cells and cytomegalovirus serostatus (dated by TCRdb to between 2017 and 2020). Looking at the study overall: The cohort included around 33 healthy adults from Belgium, of whom 9 were CMV seropositive and 24 were CMV seronegative. CD4+ memory TCRbeta repertoires of a Belgian cohort with known cytomegalovirus serostatus were sequenced in order to replicate a published TCR-based CMV serostatus classifier. Broader findings and caveats from the paper: The results were read as suggesting that the CMV-associated TCR signature is, for the most part, present in the CD4+ memory repertoire. Only CD4+CD45RO+ memory cells were sequenced, unlike the original study, which covered naive and memory CD4+ and CD8+ populations. Among the 150 to 200 previously reported CMV-associated TCRbeta sequences, roughly 68 showed up in the CD4+ memory repertoires, with each one found in between one and five individuals. On the Belgian cohort, the classifier based on the original framework reached a median bootstrapped AUC of about 0.95, with a 95% CI of 0.76-1.00. For predicting CMV serostatus, the median bootstrapped AUC was about 0.95 using the original framework and about 0.9 using a US-trained random forest.

The Quick-DNA Microprep Kit was used to extract genomic DNA from the sorted cells. TCRbeta DNA was amplified with the immunoSEQ hsTCRbeta kit following the manufacturer's protocol. An Illumina MiSeq instrument was used to sequence the TCRbeta libraries. In the authors' own workflow: Removing out-of-frame sequences left 2 million to 2.5 million distinct TCRbeta sequences, an average of approximately 65,000 per individual. Two values were used to score each individual: the count of under 200 previously reported CMV-associated TCRbeta sequences and the total count of productive distinct TCRbeta sequences. A beta-binomial model was reimplemented in Python, and scikit-learn random forests with default parameters were trained on US cohort data. Classifier performance on the Belgian cohort was summarized as median AUC with percentile confidence intervals calculated over 10,000 bootstrap iterations. TCRdb took over this immuneACCESS table, retaining in-frame rearrangements with V and J assigned. Such tables are incomplete; in checked studies, under half of the missing clones stem from an unresolved V gene, and the remainder is unexplained. The DNA gave D and trimming, while V, J and clone size come from that table. Recorded for this sample are some 52,000 clones; 78% of them occurred a single time. Under 0.9% of the sample comes from the top ten.

A FACSAria II was used to sort memory CD4+ T cells, defined as single viable CD3+CD4+CD8-CD45RO+ cells. To determine CMV serostatus, a Roche Elecsys assay was used that detects serum IgG against CMV pp150, pp28, p38 and p52. After thawing, total CD4+ T cells were enriched by positive selection with CD4 magnetic microbeads. Samples originated from another study that specifically interrogated the CD4+ T cell memory repertoire. Following standard operating procedures, peripheral blood mononuclear cells were isolated and cryopreserved, while serum was kept at -80 degrees C. The staining relied on CD3-PerCP (BW264/56), CD4-APC (RPA-T4), CD45RO-PE (UCHT1) and CD8-Pacific Orange (3B5) antibodies, and Sytox blue was used to exclude non-viable cells.

Sequenced sample: memory CD4+ T cells from blood. This receptor was obtained from an adult in good health and CMV-seronegative. The chain was built from TRBV5-4 and TRBJ2-5; confidence is insufficient to name the D gene. The CDR3 protein: CASSFGSQETQYF. DNA sequence: TGTGCCAGCAGCTTCGGGTCCCAAGAGACCCAGTACTTC.